Reported below is one TCR beta chain. The antigen is undetermined. The Oncomine TCR Beta short-read assay was what sequenced the DNA obtained from cultured CD4+ T cells. A single record per CDR3 protein comes from TCRdb applying MiXCR to the PCR reads. This repertoire shows about 4,800 distinct CDR3 sequences, around 80% found once; its top ten account for under 20%. After removal of 6 bases from V and 4 bases from J, the junction contained 9 bases not matched to a gene. Germline assignment: CDR1 DFQATT and CDR2 SNEGSKA (reference sequence). The CDR3 extends over 13 amino acids. This entry is derived from a study of vaccination and CD4 T cells after COVID-19. Across the study: Overlapping peptides covering the spike proteins of SARS-CoV-2, HCoV-NL63, HCoV-OC43 and HCoV-229E were added to stimulate cells.

This sample's treatment: roughly 10-day PBMC culture with coronavirus spike peptide pools or control peptides (ViraFEST assay). This TCR was sampled from a human donor who had recovered from COVID-19. The specimen sequenced was CD4+ T cells from blood, cultured in vitro. This sequence joins TRBV20-1 and TRBJ2-7; 7 nucleotides align to TRBD1. The CDR3 here is CSAQEGRGYEQYF. CDR3 coding DNA: TGCAGTGCCCAGGAAGGCAGGGGGTACGAGCAGTACTTC.